This TCR beta chain was found in a study of control samples from healthy donors and cancer patients. Libraries were prepared by immunoSEQ multiplex PCR; TCRdb keeps only in-frame clonotypes and omits some of them. Of 40,000 to 50,000 clones listed, around 94% are singletons. This CDR3 contains 16 residues. Looked up from germline, CDR1 is KGHSH and CDR2 is LQKENI. V lost 3 bases, J lost 7 bases, and 19 bases lay in between. The V gene is TRBV18, the J gene TRBJ2-1; no firm D call. The source material was blood. The receptor comes from a man aged 60 to 75 in good health. CDR3 region: CASSPQVLADGNEQFF. CDR3 coding DNA: TGTGCCAGCTCACCCCAGGTTTTGGCGGACGGGAATGAGCAGTTCTTC.